This T cell receptor (beta chain) originates from a study of OX40 agonist ivuxolimab in advanced cancers. The germline V gene has CDR1 SGHTA and CDR2 FQGNSA. V lost 0 bases and J lost 4; bases outside the gene matches: 4. The CDR3 covers 15 residues. Generated by immunoSEQ multiplex PCR, the TCRdb table keeps only in-frame clones and is missing some. The profile shows more than 45,000 clones, around four fifths of them singletons. The receptor comes from an adult with an advanced solid tumor such as melanoma, head and neck, liver or kidney cancer. This chain connects TRBV7-2 to TRBJ2-5; 8 nucleotides align to TRBD1. The starting material was CD4+ or CD8+ T cells sorted from blood, obtained in a trial of the OX40 agonist ivuxolimab. The CDR3 DNA reads as TGTGCCAGCAGCTTAGCCAGGGGGCTTGGAGAGACCCAGTACTTC. Residues: CASSLARGLGETQYF.